This T cell receptor (beta chain) was profiled in a study of siplizumab effects on memory and regulatory T cells. Whole-study findings and limits: Left unconfirmed was the suppressive function of proliferating Tregs from siplizumab cultures. Roughly 80-96% of proliferating clones (CD4+ or CD8+) could not be assigned a naive or memory phenotype. Memory cells seemed less diverse than naive T cells, which seemed major alloresponse contributors.

With regard to this clone: Its antigen is currently unknown.

Assay used: immunoSEQ multiplex PCR; TCRdb lists only in-frame clones, some missing. The sample contains 90,000 to 140,000 clones, 85% to 95% of which appear only once. The V gene's germline CDR1 is SGHRS and CDR2 YFSETQ. The V gene lost 0 bases and the J gene lost 2 bases, with 10 bases spanning the gap. The CDR3 loop spans 15 amino acids. Sequenced sample: CD4+ T cells sorted from blood. V gene TRBV5-1 combines with J gene TRBJ2-3; perhaps TRBD2 as D (5 bases). The TCR sequence derives from a human donor in good health. DNA for the CDR3: TGCGCCAGCAGCTTGGGAGGACTCTACACAGATACGCAGTATTTT. Protein: CASSLGGLYTDTQYF.